This TCR beta chain comes out of a study of blood T cell repertoires in COVID-19. The table lists this clone with a count of one. A Seattle source enrolled patients during active infection and followed them longitudinally. Libraries were prepared by immunoSEQ multiplex PCR; TCRdb keeps only in-frame clonotypes and omits some of them. Of 150,000 to 200,000 clones in the sample, around nine tenths were seen once. J gave up 11 bases and V 10 bases, and 4 bases lay outside the gene matches. CDR1 is WNHNN and CDR2 is SYGVQD in the germline V gene (reference sequence). The CDR3 covers 11 residues. The sample comprised peripheral blood. The chain couples TRBV10-1 to TRBJ1-6, with 8 positions matching TRBD1. The TCR sequence derives from a woman in her 70s with COVID-19, enrolled during active disease. CDR3 residues: CATLRGPPLHF. The CDR3 DNA is TGCGCCACCCTCAGGGGGCCACCCCTCCACTTT.